The T cell receptor (beta chain) under discussion was sequenced for a study of vaccination effects on CD4 cells after COVID-19. The germline V gene encodes CDR1 SGHAT and CDR2 FQNNGV. With 0 bases removed from V and 2 bases from J, the gap between germline ends came to 1 base. This CDR3 has 12 amino acids. Method: immunoSEQ multiplex PCR; TCRdb's copy keeps in-frame clones and lacks some. This sample has 13,000 or so clones, with just under 75% found just once. About this clone itself: Its antigen is unknown.

CD4+ T cells specific for antigen were expanded with viral peptide pools by the ViraFEST assay before sequencing. It was after approximately 10 days of culture that CD4+ T cells were isolated. The individual was infected with SARS-CoV-2 between March and December 2020, as confirmed by PCR. Participants completed two doses of the BNT162b2 or mRNA-1273 vaccine. This sample comprised CD4+ T cells from PBMCs cultured with HCoV-NL63 spike peptides, obtained after COVID-19 vaccination. This chain links TRBV11-2 with TRBJ1-2; D is undetermined. This clonotype originated in a human donor who had a prior SARS-CoV-2 infection. CDR3 protein: CASSLENYGYTF. CDR3 nucleotides: TGTGCCAGCAGCTTAGAAAACTATGGCTACACCTTC.